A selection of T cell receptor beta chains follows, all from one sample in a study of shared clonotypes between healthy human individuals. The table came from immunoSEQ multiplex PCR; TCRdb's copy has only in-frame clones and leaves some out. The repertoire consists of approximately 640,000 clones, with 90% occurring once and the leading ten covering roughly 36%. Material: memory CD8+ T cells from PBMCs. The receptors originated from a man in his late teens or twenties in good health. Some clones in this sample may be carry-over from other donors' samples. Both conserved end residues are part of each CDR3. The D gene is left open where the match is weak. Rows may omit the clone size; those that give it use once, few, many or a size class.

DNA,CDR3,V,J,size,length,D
TGTGCCAGCAGTGAAGCGACAGGGGGGTCCTACGAGCAGTACTTC,CASSEATGGSYEQYF,TRBV6-1,TRBJ2-7,.,15,TRBD1
TGTGCCAGCAGCGGGGGGACAGGGGTTTGGAATCAGCCCCAGCATTTT,CASSGGTGVWNQPQHF,TRBV2,TRBJ1-5,.,16,TRBD1
TGTGCCAGCAGCGCCGGGACTAGCGGGAGGGATACGCAGTATTTT,CASSAGTSGRDTQYF,TRBV9,TRBJ2-3,.,15,TRBD2
TGTGCCAGCAGCTTAGTATTGGGTCTCCGGGACACCGACACAGATACGCAGTATTTT,CASSLVLGLRDTDTDTQYF,TRBV7-9,TRBJ2-3,.,19,.
TGTGCCAGCAGCTTGCTGCTGGGCGTGAACACTGAAGCTTTCTTT,CASSLLLGVNTEAFF,TRBV7-8,TRBJ1-1,.,15,.
TGTGCCAGCAGCCTTGAGGGGGGGTTCTCAGAGACCCAGTACTTC,CASSLEGGFSETQYF,TRBV7-9,TRBJ2-5,.,15,.
TGTGCCAGCAGCGTAGGAGAGGGCAGCTCTATTGGCTACACCTTC,CASSVGEGSSIGYTF,TRBV9,TRBJ1-2,.,15,.
TGTGCCAGCTTCAACGGGGCGAGTCTTGAAAAACTGTTTTTT,CASFNGASLEKLFF,TRBV2,TRBJ1-4,.,14,.
TGTGCCAGCAGCATACTAGCGGGAGGGTCCGGGCAGTACTTC,CASSILAGGSGQYF,TRBV7-2,TRBJ2-7,few,14,TRBD2
TGCGCCAGCAGCCAAGATCGGGTGGGAGTGTACAATGAGCAGTTCTTC,CASSQDRVGVYNEQFF,TRBV4-3,TRBJ2-1,.,16,.
TGTGCCTGGAGGGGCAGGGGCGGTAGCAATCAGCCCCAGCATTTT,CAWRGRGGSNQPQHF,TRBV30,TRBJ1-5,.,15,.
TGTGCCAGCAGTGATAGTTGGGGGGATAAAGCTTTCTTT,CASSDSWGDKAFF,TRBV2,TRBJ1-1,few,13,.
TGTGCCAGCAGTCCCGGGACAGGTTCTGGCTACACCTTC,CASSPGTGSGYTF,TRBV27,TRBJ1-2,.,13,TRBD1
TGTGCCAGCCGCCCTGGGGGGCTGGGACAGCCCCAGCATTTT,CASRPGGLGQPQHF,TRBV7-8,TRBJ1-5,.,14,.
TGTGCCAGCAGCTTCATCCGGGAGGGAGACCACTACAATGAGCAGTTCTTC,CASSFIREGDHYNEQFF,TRBV5-6,TRBJ2-1,.,17,TRBD2
TGCAGCGTGGAAGACAGGCCCTCGGGATCCTACGAGCAGTACTTC,CSVEDRPSGSYEQYF,TRBV29-1,TRBJ2-7,.,15,.
TGTGCCAGCAGTTTGTTTGCGGACAGGGCTCACACTGAAGCTTTCTTT,CASSLFADRAHTEAFF,TRBV28,TRBJ1-1,.,16,TRBD1
TGTGCCAGCAGAGGTGCTGCAACTAATGAAAAACTGTTTTTT,CASRGAATNEKLFF,TRBV6-1,TRBJ1-4,once,14,.
TGTGCCAGCAGCTATTTAGCGGGAGATGCTGCGAATGAGCAGTTCTTC,CASSYLAGDAANEQFF,TRBV7-9,TRBJ2-1,.,16,TRBD2
TGTGCCAGCAGCCAAGATTGGCGGGGGAGGAATGAGCAGTTCTTC,CASSQDWRGRNEQFF,TRBV14,TRBJ2-1,.,15,TRBD2
TGTGCCAGCAGCTCGAAGGACAGGGGGCTTCTAGAGACCCAGTACTTC,CASSSKDRGLLETQYF,TRBV5-4,TRBJ2-5,many,16,TRBD1
TGCGCCAGCAGCAAGGCGGTCGGGGGACCCTACGAGCAGTACTTC,CASSKAVGGPYEQYF,TRBV4-3,TRBJ2-7,.,15,.
TGTGCCACCAGCCCCCGGGACCCCTTTTCCCTGTTCTTC,CATSPRDPFSLFF,TRBV15,TRBJ2-1,.,13,.
TGTGCCAGCAGTGAAGGGTTTGTGGAAGCTTTCTTT,CASSEGFVEAFF,TRBV6-1,TRBJ1-1,.,12,.
TGTGCCAGTAGTCCCCGGCCGCGGGGGTACGAGCAGTACTTC,CASSPRPRGYEQYF,TRBV19,TRBJ2-7,.,14,TRBD2
TGTGCCAGCAGCGGCGAGGGGACGACGCACGAAAAACTGTTTTTT,CASSGEGTTHEKLFF,TRBV7-9,TRBJ1-4,.,15,.
TGTGCCAGCAGCTTAATGACGGGCAGTGAAGCTTTCTTT,CASSLMTGSEAFF,TRBV7-3,TRBJ1-1,.,13,.
TGTGCCAGCAGCCCACCGGACAGGGGGCTTTCACCCCTCCACTTT,CASSPPDRGLSPLHF,TRBV5-6,TRBJ1-6,.,15,TRBD1
TGTGCCAGCAGCTTCTCGGGGAGGGATTCACCCCTCCACTTT,CASSFSGRDSPLHF,TRBV11-2,TRBJ1-6,.,14,.
TGTGCCAGCAGCCACAACCTAGACAATGAGCAGTTCTTC,CASSHNLDNEQFF,TRBV11-1,TRBJ2-1,.,13,.
TGTGCCAGCAGCTCACCCCTAGCGGGAGACGAGCAGTACTTC,CASSSPLAGDEQYF,TRBV7-9,TRBJ2-7,.,14,TRBD2
TGTGCCAGCAGACTCCAAGGACAGGGGATTAGCGAGCAGTACTTC,CASRLQGQGISEQYF,TRBV27,TRBJ2-7,.,15,TRBD1
TGTGCCAGCAGACCGAGCGTCTACCGGTACGAGCAGTACTTC,CASRPSVYRYEQYF,TRBV6-5,TRBJ2-7,.,14,.
TGTGCCAGCAGTTTATCTTCCCCCTACGAGCAGTACTTC,CASSLSSPYEQYF,TRBV27,TRBJ2-7,.,13,.
TGTGCCAGCAGGGGCCGGGGGACCTACGAGCAGTACTTC,CASRGRGTYEQYF,TRBV27,TRBJ2-7,once,13,.
TGTGCCAGCAGCTTAGCTCAGGGCCTATTTTCCTACGAGCAGTACTTC,CASSLAQGLFSYEQYF,TRBV7-2,TRBJ2-7,.,16,.
TGTGCCAGCAGCACCGCCCATGGGGGTCTTGAGCAGACCCAGTACTTC,CASSTAHGGLEQTQYF,TRBV7-9,TRBJ2-5,.,16,.
TGTGCCAGCAGCGTACAGGGGGCACAAAACACCATATATTTT,CASSVQGAQNTIYF,TRBV9,TRBJ1-3,.,14,TRBD1
TGTGCCAGCAGTAAACACAGGGGCTATGGCTACACCTTC,CASSKHRGYGYTF,TRBV6-5,TRBJ1-2,.,13,TRBD1
TGTGCCAGCAGCTTGGGTGCGAACGAGCAGTACTTC,CASSLGANEQYF,TRBV11-2,TRBJ2-7,.,12,.
TGTGCCATCAAAGGGTTGAATTCACCCCTCCACTTT,CAIKGLNSPLHF,TRBV10-3,TRBJ1-6,once,12,.
TGTGCCAGCAGCGCCTCGACTAGCATCTATGAGCAGTTCTTC,CASSASTSIYEQFF,TRBV7-6,TRBJ2-1,.,14,TRBD2
TGTGCCAGCAGCTTAGATAGGGAATCGGGGGCCAACGTCCTGACTTTC,CASSLDRESGANVLTF,TRBV7-8,TRBJ2-6,once,16,.
TGTGCCAGTCTATCTTCCCCTCATGTGGAGGCGGGGGAAAAACTGTTTTTT,CASLSSPHVEAGEKLFF,TRBV19,TRBJ1-4,.,17,.
TGTGCCAGCAGCTTAGATGGTCACTCAGGCCTTCTCCCTTCTGGGGCCAACGTCCTGACTTTC,CASSLDGHSGLLPSGANVLTF,TRBV13,TRBJ2-6,.,21,.
TGTGCCAGCCGGGACGGAGCGGGAGGGCCCGGTGAGCAGTTCTTC,CASRDGAGGPGEQFF,TRBV2,TRBJ2-1,.,15,TRBD2
TGTGCCAGCAGCACAGGGGACAGGGGGAATGAGCAGTTCTTC,CASSTGDRGNEQFF,TRBV9,TRBJ2-1,.,14,TRBD1
TGTGCCAGCAGCCTCCTAGGAGGTAGGGTCGAGCAGTACTTC,CASSLLGGRVEQYF,TRBV14,TRBJ2-7,.,14,.
TGTGCCAGCAGTTTATCGCCGGGGGAGACCCAGTACTTC,CASSLSPGETQYF,TRBV27,TRBJ2-5,.,13,.
TGCAGCGCGGCGTATCCCCCTGGTAAGACTAGAAGAGGGACGAGCTCCTACAATGAGCAGTTCTTC,CSAAYPPGKTRRGTSSYNEQFF,TRBV29-1,TRBJ2-1,.,22,.
TGTGCCACCCTCGGTGGGTCTTTCTACGAGCAGTACTTC,CATLGGSFYEQYF,TRBV19,TRBJ2-7,.,13,.
TGTGCCAGCAGCGATCGTACCGGACTAGCGGGACACACAGATACGCAGTATTTT,CASSDRTGLAGHTDTQYF,TRBV11-1,TRBJ2-3,once,18,TRBD2
TGTGCCAGTATGCGAAAGGGGACAGATATTATCATGAACACTGAAGCTTTCTTT,CASMRKGTDIIMNTEAFF,TRBV19,TRBJ1-1,.,18,TRBD1
TGCGCCAGCAGCCTGAGACTAGCGGGATGGACCGGGGAGCTGTTTTTT,CASSLRLAGWTGELFF,TRBV5-1,TRBJ2-2,.,16,TRBD2